A single sample gave rise to the 15 T cell receptor beta chains below, sequenced in a study of Graves' ophthalmopathy and Graves' hyperthyroidism. The study amplified TCR beta CDR3 regions using RNA transcripts. Scientists carried out first-round RT-PCR using HTBI primers and then a second-round multiplex PCR. TCRdb called the multiplex PCR reads again in MiXCR, with one record for every CDR3 protein. Here the sample spans 580,000 or so distinct CDR3 sequences, less than 45% being singletons. Specimen: peripheral blood or thyroid tissue (not recorded which). The receptors were sampled from an adult man with Graves' hyperthyroidism.

For this clonotype: Just one base apart from a much larger clone, this may be a read error. J is TRBJ1-2 and V is TRBV18; no reliable D call. Trimming pared 3 bases from V and 6 bases from J, leaving 11 bases between. CDR3 length equals 13 residues. Germline CDR1 is KGHSH and CDR2 is LQKENI. CDR3 bases: TGTGCCAGCTCACCCGAAGGCCCCCATGGCTACACCTTC. It translates to CASSPEGPHGYTF.

In DNA, the CDR3 is TGCAGCGTCGGCAAGTTCCGGGACACCCAGGGGGAGACCCAGTACTTC. Protein: CSVGKFRDTQGETQYF. This rearrangement joins TRBV29-1 to TRBJ2-5, with a tentative D call TRBD1 (6 bases). The CDR3 has 16 amino acids. Germline-derived CDR1 and CDR2 are SQVTM and ANQGSEA. The V end lost 6 bases, the J end lost 5 bases, and 25 bases lay between the germline ends.

The chain uses TRBV5-1 and TRBJ2-5; D possibly uses TRBD1 or TRBD2 (5 bases each). Germline V gene sequence: CDR1 SGHRS, CDR2 YFSETQ. V was clipped by 0 bases and J by 9 bases, with 18 bases between them. The CDR3 totals 15 residues. CDR3: CASSLAPGRNQPQYF. CDR3 DNA: TGCGCCAGCAGCTTGGCTCCGGGACGCAATCAGCCCCAGTACTTC.

The gene calls are TRBV24-1 and TRBJ2-7; D tentatively fits TRBD1 or TRBD2 (5 bases each). The CDR3 runs 10 residues. CDR1 and CDR2 from the germline V gene are KGHDR and SFDVKD. Trimming pared 3 bases from V and 9 bases from J, leaving 5 bases between. The CDR3 loop reads CATSDGGQYF. In DNA form, the CDR3 reads TGTGCCACCAGTGATGGGGGGCAGTACTTC.

This clonotype was seen at least ten times. J is TRBJ2-5 and V is TRBV20-1, with 7 bases fitting TRBD1. The CDR3 is 16 amino acids. V shed 6 bases and J 2 bases; nucleotides not matched to a gene: 15. The germline V gene encodes CDR1 DFQATT and CDR2 SNEGSKA (reference sequence). The CDR3 region is CSARSPRDSSQETQYF. CDR3 in DNA: TGCAGTGCCCGCTCTCCTAGGGACAGCAGTCAAGAGACCCAGTACTTC.

On this clonotype: Its ends do not fully match the called genes, so a read error is possible. The rearrangement links TRBV4-1 to TRBJ2-7, with 13 bases identical to TRBD2. This CDR3 comprises 19 residues. Germline lookup yields CDR1 MGHRA and CDR2 YSYEKL. DNA for the CDR3: TGTGCCAGCAGCCAAGATACCACTAGCGGGAGGGCCAAAGCCTACGAGCAGTACTTC. Translation: CASSQDTTSGRAKAYEQYF.

This clonotype has only a few counts. V is TRBV6-5 and J is TRBJ1-1; D unclear. The germline V gene encodes CDR1 MNHEY and CDR2 SVGAGI. CDR3 size: 15 residues. With 0 bases removed from V and 0 bases from J, the gap between germline ends came to 8 bases. CDR3 region: CASSYSEGLNTEAFF. The CDR3 nucleotides read TGTGCCAGCAGTTACTCAGAGGGCTTGAACACTGAAGCTTTCTTT.

Concerning this clonotype itself: This may arise from a read error, as a much more abundant clone is one base away. The chain combines TRBV7-7 with TRBJ2-7; 9 bases are shared with TRBD1. The CDR3 extends over 13 amino acids. Germline values: CDR1 SSHAT, CDR2 FNYEAQ (reference sequence). The CDR3: CASVSGQGLEQCF. The CDR3 nucleotides are TGTGCCAGCGTCTCGGGACAGGGCCTCGAGCAGTGCTTC.

Many counts were recorded for this clonotype. The chain links TRBV7-9 to TRBJ1-2, with D unresolved. The CDR3 spans 11 residues. Germline lookup yields CDR1 SEHNR and CDR2 FQNEAQ (reference sequence). Trimming cost V 5 bases and J 8 bases, with 9 bases left between them. CDR3 sequence reads: CASSNNRGYTF. The CDR3 region has the DNA TGTGCCAGCAGCAACAACAGAGGCTACACCTTC. Full variable domain (rest looked up from reference TRBV7-9 and TRBJ1-2): DTGVSQNPRHKITKRGQNVTFRCDPISEHNRLYWYRQTLGQGPEFLTYFQNEAQLEKSRLLSDRFSAERPKGSFSTLEIQRTEQGDSAMYLCASSNNRGYTFGSGTRLTVV.

The chain joins TRBV7-2 to TRBJ1-2; 11 bases align to TRBD1. The CDR3 length is 14 residues. V was pared by 5 bases and J by 5 bases, with 4 bases of the junction left unmatched. The germline V gene encodes CDR1 SGHTA and CDR2 FQGNSA. In DNA form, the CDR3 reads TGTGCCAGCAGCGCGGACAGGGGGCTATATGGCTACACCTTC. Translation gives CASSADRGLYGYTF.

This clonotype occurred many times. The chain uses TRBV6-6 and TRBJ1-5; TRBD1 agrees at 10 bases. CDR1 and CDR2 (germline): MNHNY, SVGAGI (reference sequence). The V segment lost 5 bases and the J segment 4 bases; nucleotides outside the gene matches: 5. The CDR3 sequence is 15 residues long. CDR3: CASSRPGQGNQPQHF. The CDR3, as DNA: TGTGCCAGCAGTAGACCGGGACAGGGGAATCAGCCCCAGCATTTT.

The CDR3 DNA reads TGCAGTGCTAGAGAACAGGGGGCTAGCGGCTACAATGAGCAGTTCTTC. Residues: CSAREQGASGYNEQFF. V and J are TRBV20-1 and TRBJ2-1, with 9 nucleotides matching TRBD1. V lost 0 bases and J lost 3; bases outside the gene matches: 6. Germline-derived CDR1 and CDR2 are DFQATT and SNEGSKA (reference sequence). CDR3 length equals 16 residues.

The rearrangement uses TRBV4-1 and TRBJ2-7; D gene uncertain. From germline, CDR1 is MGHRA and CDR2 YSYEKL. This CDR3 spans 13 amino acids. V was cut by 4 bases and J by 3 bases, with 10 bases left in between. The CDR3 DNA reads TGCGCCAGCAGCCTTGACTTAGTCTACGAGCAGTACTTC. Its protein is CASSLDLVYEQYF.

This clonotype was recorded a few times. J is TRBJ1-5 and V is TRBV6-2 or TRBV6-3; 9 bases are shared with TRBD1. V was pared by 4 bases and J by 3 bases, with 7 bases of the junction left unmatched. The CDR3 is 16 amino acids. CDR1 and CDR2 from the germline V gene are MNHEY and SVGEGT. CDR3 DNA sequence: TGTGCCAGCAGTTCCCCCGGGACAGGGCTCAATCAGCCCCAGCATTTT. This gives the protein CASSSPGTGLNQPQHF.

The rearrangement joins TRBV28 to TRBJ2-7; TRBD2 is a possible D gene (6 bases). With 9 bases removed from V and 5 bases from J, the gap between germline ends came to 23 bases. There are 15 residues in the CDR3. CDR1 is MDHEN, CDR2 SYDVKM, per germline. In nucleotides, the CDR3 is TGTGCCAGTGTGACCACGGGACTGTCTTCTCACGAGCAGTACTTC. Translated, it gives CASVTTGLSSHEQYF.